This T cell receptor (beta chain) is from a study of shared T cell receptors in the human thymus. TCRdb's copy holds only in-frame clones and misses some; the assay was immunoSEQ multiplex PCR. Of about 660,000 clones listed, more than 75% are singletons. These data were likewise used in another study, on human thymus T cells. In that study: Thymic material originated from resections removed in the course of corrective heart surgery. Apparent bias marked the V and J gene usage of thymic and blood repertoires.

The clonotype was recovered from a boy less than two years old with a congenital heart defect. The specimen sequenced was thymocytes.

The CDR3 DNA reads TGCGCCAGCAGCTGTTCACAGGGAAACTATGGCTACACCTTC. Its protein is CASSCSQGNYGYTF. V and J are TRBV5-1 and TRBJ1-2, with D perhaps matching TRBD1 (6 bases). The CDR3 spans 14 residues. V gave up 3 bases and J gave up 2 bases, with 11 bases separating them. The germline CDR1 and CDR2 sequences are SGHRS and YFSETQ.